The 19 T cell receptor beta chains in this list originate from one sample, sequenced in a study of CD8 T cells in Susac syndrome. RNA amounts of about 0.45 to 1 ug underwent reverse transcription with random hexamers. TCRdb used MiXCR to reprocess the immunoSEQ multiplex PCR reads, holding one entry per CDR3 protein. The profile shows some 450,000 distinct CDR3 sequences, about 85% of them singletons. The sequencing input was CD8+ T cells from PBMCs. These receptor sequences come from a human donor with multiple sclerosis.

This rearrangement joins TRBV20-1 to TRBJ1-2; maybe TRBD1 (5 bases). The CDR3 spans 14 residues. Germline CDR1 is DFQATT and CDR2 is SNEGSKA (reference sequence). Trimming pared 3 bases from V and 9 bases from J, leaving 20 bases between. CDR3 bases: TGCAGTGCTAGGACAGTTATCCCCCGATGGAGCTACACCTTC. Encoded protein: CSARTVIPRWSYTF.

The chain carries TRBV3-1 and TRBJ2-5; D is ambiguous. The CDR3 has 13 amino acids. V lost 2 bases, J lost 3 bases, and 7 bases lay in between. Germline V gene sequence: CDR1 LGHDT, CDR2 YNNKEL (reference sequence). The CDR3 nucleotides read TGTGCCAGCAGCCAAAGTCATAAAGAGACCCAGTACTTC. Translated: CASSQSHKETQYF.

The V call is TRBV2, the J call TRBJ2-3, with D unresolved. Trimming pared 0 bases from V and 1 base from J, leaving 5 bases between. Germline CDR1 reads SNHLY; CDR2 reads FYNNEI. This CDR3 comprises 14 residues. CDR3 nucleotide sequence: TGTGCCAGCAGTGAAGCCCAGGGCACAGATACGCAGTATTTT. This translates into CASSEAQGTDTQYF. The full variable domain, rest sourced from reference TRBV2 and TRBJ2-3, is EPEVTQTPSHQVTQMGQEVILRCVPISNHLYFYWYRQILGQKVEFLVSFYNNEISEKSEIFDDQFSVERPDGSNFTLKIRSTKLEDSAMYFCASSEAQGTDTQYFGPGTRLTVL.

The chain is built from TRBV14 and TRBJ1-1; D is uncertain. Trimming shortened V by 0 bases and J by 4 bases, and 9 bases separated the two germline ends. The CDR3 length is 14 residues. Germline V CDR1 and CDR2: SGHDN, FVKESK. CDR3 protein: CASSQDHVGTEAFF. In DNA form, the CDR3 reads TGTGCCAGCAGCCAAGACCACGTGGGCACTGAAGCTTTCTTT.

V and J are TRBV5-4 and TRBJ2-2; D gene ambiguous. CDR1 is SGHNT, CDR2 YYREEE, per germline (reference sequence). V lost 7 bases and J lost 8, with 12 bases in between. The CDR3 contains 12 residues. The CDR3 DNA reads as TGTGCCAGCCGAAGCACTCTAGGGGAGCTGTTTTTT. Amino acid sequence: CASRSTLGELFF. Full variable domain (remainder filled in from reference TRBV5-4 and TRBJ2-2): ETGVTQSPTHLIKTRGQQVTLRCSSQSGHNTVSWYQQALGQGPQFIFQYYREEENGRGNFPPRFSGLQFPNYSSELNVNALELDDSALYLCASRSTLGELFFGEGSRLTVL.

The gene calls are TRBV28 and TRBJ2-7; 8 bases match TRBD2. This CDR3 contains 15 residues. The germline CDR1 and CDR2 sequences are MDHEN and SYDVKM. V was clipped by 6 bases and J by 2 bases; unmatched bases: 9. The CDR3 here is CASSPEAGEAYEQYF. CDR3 in DNA: TGTGCCAGCAGCCCAGAAGCGGGAGAGGCCTACGAGCAGTACTTC.

The gene calls are TRBV7-6 and TRBJ2-6; no clear D. The germline V gene has CDR1 SGHVS and CDR2 FNYEAQ. This CDR3 has 15 amino acids. V lost 2 bases and J lost 4, with 9 bases in between. The CDR3 protein is CASSLMGKGANVLTF. In DNA, the CDR3 is TGTGCCAGCAGCTTAATGGGGAAAGGGGCCAACGTCCTGACTTTC.

The CDR3 DNA reads TGTGCCAGCAGCTTCGGACCGGATCAAGAGACCCAGTACTTC. Its protein product is CASSFGPDQETQYF. This sequence joins TRBV7-9 and TRBJ2-5; D is unresolved. This CDR3 spans 14 amino acids. Deletions cut 3 bases from V and 2 bases from J, with 10 bases between. Germline loops: CDR1 SEHNR, CDR2 FQNEAQ (reference sequence).

The chain is built from TRBV29-1 and TRBJ2-5; weak D call: TRBD1 (6 bases). The CDR3 is made up of 14 amino acids. V lost 4 bases and J 0 bases, leaving 12 bases between the germline ends. Germline assignment: CDR1 SQVTM and CDR2 ANQGSEA. Here the CDR3 DNA reads TGCAGCGTTGGGGCAGGGGAGAACCAAGAGACCCAGTACTTC. This encodes CSVGAGENQETQYF.

This chain links TRBV12-5 with TRBJ1-5; D remains ambiguous. Germline V gene lookup returns CDR1 LGHNT and CDR2 FRNRAP. Trimming took 1 base from V and 6 from J, leaving 1 base between them. This CDR3 contains 11 residues. The CDR3 DNA is TGTGCTAGTGGTTTGGGTCAGCCCCAGCATTTT. Residues: CASGLGQPQHF.

The gene calls are TRBV28 and TRBJ1-2; possibly TRBD1 for D (5 bases). The CDR3 is made up of 13 amino acids. V was clipped by 7 bases and J by 6 bases, with 15 bases between them. Looked up from germline, CDR1 is MDHEN and CDR2 is SYDVKM. In DNA, the CDR3 is TGTGCCAGCACCCAGATTGGGACGGATGGCTACACCTTC. Translated, it gives CASTQIGTDGYTF.

This clonotype was picked up one time. DNA of the CDR3: TGTGCCAGCAGTTTCTCGGCCAGGGGTCAGCCCCAGCATTTT. Its protein is CASSFSARGQPQHF. The rearrangement uses TRBV28 and TRBJ1-5; D is perhaps TRBD1 (6 bases). CDR3 length: 14 residues. V shed 3 bases and J shed 6 bases, with 12 bases lying between them. The V gene's germline CDR1 is MDHEN and CDR2 SYDVKM.

The rearrangement joins TRBV19 to TRBJ1-1; D unclear. In germline, CDR1 is LNHDA, CDR2 SQIVND (reference sequence). The CDR3 is made up of 13 amino acids. Trimming shortened V by 6 bases and J by 10 bases, and 18 bases separated the two germline ends. The CDR3 bases are TGTGCCAGTAGCTCCAATATCCTTCAAGGAGCTTTCTTT. It codes for CASSSNILQGAFF.

The V and J genes are TRBV25-1 and TRBJ2-1; 10 positions match TRBD1. With V trimmed by 3 bases and J by 6 bases, 8 bases remained unmatched. The CDR3 extends over 16 amino acids. Germline V gene lookup returns CDR1 MGHDK and CDR2 SYGVNS. The CDR3 DNA sequence: TGTGCCAGCAGTGAGGCGGACAGGGGGTCTCTCAATGAGCAGTTCTTC. Translating gives CASSEADRGSLNEQFF.

The V and J genes are TRBV5-6 and TRBJ2-5, with D uncertain. The germline V gene encodes CDR1 SGHDT and CDR2 YYEEEE. Trimming left V 1 base short and J 2 bases short, with 15 bases between. The CDR3 extends over 16 amino acids. In DNA, the CDR3 is TGTGCCAGCAGCTTGTCCGCAGGCATACAACAAGAGACCCAGTACTTC. Translated, it gives CASSLSAGIQQETQYF.

This sequence joins TRBV28 and TRBJ2-7; TRBD1 aligns across 7 bases. The V gene's germline CDR1 is MDHEN and CDR2 SYDVKM. The CDR3 has 13 amino acids. The V and J ends lost 6 bases and 2 bases, in that order; junction bases with no gene match: 4. CDR3 sequence reads: CASSDRVAYEQYF. The CDR3 DNA follows: TGTGCCAGCAGCGACAGGGTAGCCTACGAGCAGTACTTC.

J is TRBJ2-5 and V is TRBV20-1; tentative D call: TRBD2 (5 bases). Trimming stripped 1 base from V and 4 bases from J, with 16 bases between. The CDR3 is 15 amino acids. Germline V gene data show CDR1 as DFQATT and CDR2 as SNEGSKA (reference sequence). The CDR3 is CSARGVEGVGETQYF. DNA for the CDR3: TGCAGTGCTAGAGGGGTAGAGGGAGTAGGAGAGACCCAGTACTTC.

This clonotype has a single count. The chain is built from TRBV5-1 and TRBJ2-7; D possibly matches TRBD1 or TRBD2 (5 bases each). The CDR3 totals 14 residues. CDR1 is SGHRS, CDR2 YFSETQ, per germline. Trimming removed 0 bases at V and 6 bases at J, with 13 bases between. CDR3 nucleotide sequence: TGCGCCAGCAGCTTGGGTCGTGGGACGTTCGAGCAGTACTTC. Its translation: CASSLGRGTFEQYF.

V and J are TRBV13 and TRBJ1-1; no clear D. The germline gives CDR1 PRHDT, CDR2 FYEKMQ (reference sequence). This CDR3 contains 12 residues. V was shortened by 2 bases and J by 7 bases, with 8 bases between the two germline ends. The CDR3 spells CASSLFDDEAFF. The CDR3, as DNA: TGTGCCAGCAGCTTATTTGACGATGAAGCTTTCTTT.